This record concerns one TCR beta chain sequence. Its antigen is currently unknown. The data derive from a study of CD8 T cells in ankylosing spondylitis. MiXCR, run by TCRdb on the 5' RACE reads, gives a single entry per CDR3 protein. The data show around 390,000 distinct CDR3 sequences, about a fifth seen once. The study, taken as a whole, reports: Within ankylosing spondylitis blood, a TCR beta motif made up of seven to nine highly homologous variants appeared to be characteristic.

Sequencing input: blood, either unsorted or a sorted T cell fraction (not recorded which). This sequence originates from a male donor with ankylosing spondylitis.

In nucleotides, the CDR3 is TGCAGTGCTAAAGGGGACTCCGGGCAGTTCTTC. Residues: CSAKGDSGQFF. The genes are TRBV20-1 and TRBJ2-1; weak D call: TRBD2 (6 bases). This CDR3 is 11 amino acids long. CDR1 is DFQATT, CDR2 SNEGSKA, per germline (reference sequence). V was pared by 4 bases and J by 12 bases, with 13 bases between.